This TCR beta chain was sequenced during a study of T-cell memory formation after mild COVID-19. V lost 6 bases and J lost 1; bases outside the gene matches: 7. Germline V gene lookup returns CDR1 LGHDT and CDR2 YNNKEL (reference sequence). The CDR3 is 16 amino acids. TCR alpha and TCR beta cDNA libraries carrying sample barcodes and UMIs came from 5'RACE with constant-segment primers. TCRdb redid the calling of the 5' RACE reads with MiXCR, one entry per CDR3 protein. The sample carries 85,000 to 130,000 distinct CDR3 sequences, around 10% recorded once. Study-wide results and limits: Most CD4+ clones that shrank were in CM and EM, while CD8+ ones turned up in EMRA. Clones from the second wave (peaking day 37) had unconfirmed SARS-CoV-2 specificity.

Concerning this clonotype: The antigen is unknown.

This clonotype originated in a man between 18 and 29 years old who had mild COVID-19 (a few samples of this study predate the infection). Cell type and time point are not known. Sequencing input: PBMCs or a T cell subset sorted from them (not recorded which). The genes are TRBV3-1 and TRBJ2-5, with 11 bases that match TRBD2. CDR3 nucleotide sequence: TGTGCCAGCAGGTCGGGACTAGCGGAGTTCCAAGAGACCCAGTACTTC. Translation gives CASRSGLAEFQETQYF.